These T cell receptor beta chains were read from a single sample in a study of blood T cell repertoires in COVID-19. Some clones are missing from TCRdb's copy, which holds only in-frame ones; the method was immunoSEQ multiplex PCR. The repertoire has approximately 220,000 clones, 80% of them found once; the top ten carry about 7%. The source material was PBMCs or T cells enriched from blood (not recorded which). The receptor source for this set is a woman aged 40 to 50 with acute COVID-19. CDR3s leave out the opening cysteine and the closing phenylalanine or tryptophan. Each record gives: V gene, CDR3 protein.

TRBV11-2	ASSPRQGFTYNEQF
TRBV10-3	AIRGDSTTGTDSGNTIY
TRBV19	ASASGGGTGELF
TRBV7-2	ASSLDPGQGQYEKLF
TRBV28	ASSRVTVSNQPQH
TRBV12-2	ASRLVAQGNSHGYT
TRBV6-5	ASLKTSGGYNEQF
TRBV5-5	ASSPGTPYGYT
TRBV12-5	ASGLEPLPGVLNSPLH
TRBV10-3	AISGGQGAAKTEAF
TRBV7-6	ASSLGQGAGGNSPLH
TRBV5-1	ATSDTANTEAF
TRBV27	ASKKQGSNNEQF
TRBV27	ASRGLAGSPYNEQF
TRBV28	ASKKGVNSNQPQH
TRBV6-5	ASAKANQPQH
TRBV5-4	ASTGAGIKNIQY
TRBV10-2	ASSESESGKNIQY
TRBV27	ASSPSGRAGGTLGTQY
TRBV7-6	ASSLDQGPNQPQH
TRBV19	ASSITGGANYGYT
TRBV29-1	SGDSNYGYT
TRBV19	ASRGQGGNQPQH
TRBV6-4	ASSDRGLAGKNEQF
TRBV6-6	ASSDPDRKNSPLH
TRBV28	ASSLSGSSGVRPQH
TRBV6-8	ASSYSRVWTGSREDTQY
TRBV5-8	ASRPQGANTQY
TRBV5-1	ASSLLGPTGELF
TRBV2	ASRAGTSGGYNEQF
TRBV19	ASSDPAGGPYNEQF
TRBV4-3	ASSQDRVREQY
TRBV11-2	ASSLDDRDLAEAF
TRBV11-3	ASSSRQGSIQY
TRBV27	ASSLVRGNSPLH
TRBV19	ASSIEGQVIGAF
TRBV4-2	ASSPWTGGWTEAF
TRBV11-3	ASSEPRGEGRNEQF
TRBV11-2	ASSRSGQGAGYT
TRBV10-3	AIPPTGQARHGQY
TRBV18	ASSPSGLAGGYVDTGELF
TRBV5-6	ASSFGDSRLYSNQPQH
TRBV19	ASSTGQESWGGHGYT
TRBV9	ASSVGSGGPWTGELF
TRBV30	AWSEWRSNQPQH
TRBV24-1	ATSDFRTSGKETQY
TRBV19	ASSIQGEAYEQY
TRBV6-2/TRBV6-3	ASSSRQGYGYT
TRBV2	ASSVTGTAAF
TRBV9	ASSVDGQHNQPQH
TRBV7-8	ASSFSRAGRRDTEAF
TRBV30	AWSVDSANTGELF
TRBV5-1	ASSNDRVQETQY
TRBV21-1	ASTRTDYQPQH
TRBV5-1	ASSPVQGAEAF
TRBV7-9	ASSLAGTENDQH
TRBV30	AWSLGTVSNQPQH
TRBV7-2	ASSSSGTGHEQY
TRBV5-1	ASSESGGTGGSPLH